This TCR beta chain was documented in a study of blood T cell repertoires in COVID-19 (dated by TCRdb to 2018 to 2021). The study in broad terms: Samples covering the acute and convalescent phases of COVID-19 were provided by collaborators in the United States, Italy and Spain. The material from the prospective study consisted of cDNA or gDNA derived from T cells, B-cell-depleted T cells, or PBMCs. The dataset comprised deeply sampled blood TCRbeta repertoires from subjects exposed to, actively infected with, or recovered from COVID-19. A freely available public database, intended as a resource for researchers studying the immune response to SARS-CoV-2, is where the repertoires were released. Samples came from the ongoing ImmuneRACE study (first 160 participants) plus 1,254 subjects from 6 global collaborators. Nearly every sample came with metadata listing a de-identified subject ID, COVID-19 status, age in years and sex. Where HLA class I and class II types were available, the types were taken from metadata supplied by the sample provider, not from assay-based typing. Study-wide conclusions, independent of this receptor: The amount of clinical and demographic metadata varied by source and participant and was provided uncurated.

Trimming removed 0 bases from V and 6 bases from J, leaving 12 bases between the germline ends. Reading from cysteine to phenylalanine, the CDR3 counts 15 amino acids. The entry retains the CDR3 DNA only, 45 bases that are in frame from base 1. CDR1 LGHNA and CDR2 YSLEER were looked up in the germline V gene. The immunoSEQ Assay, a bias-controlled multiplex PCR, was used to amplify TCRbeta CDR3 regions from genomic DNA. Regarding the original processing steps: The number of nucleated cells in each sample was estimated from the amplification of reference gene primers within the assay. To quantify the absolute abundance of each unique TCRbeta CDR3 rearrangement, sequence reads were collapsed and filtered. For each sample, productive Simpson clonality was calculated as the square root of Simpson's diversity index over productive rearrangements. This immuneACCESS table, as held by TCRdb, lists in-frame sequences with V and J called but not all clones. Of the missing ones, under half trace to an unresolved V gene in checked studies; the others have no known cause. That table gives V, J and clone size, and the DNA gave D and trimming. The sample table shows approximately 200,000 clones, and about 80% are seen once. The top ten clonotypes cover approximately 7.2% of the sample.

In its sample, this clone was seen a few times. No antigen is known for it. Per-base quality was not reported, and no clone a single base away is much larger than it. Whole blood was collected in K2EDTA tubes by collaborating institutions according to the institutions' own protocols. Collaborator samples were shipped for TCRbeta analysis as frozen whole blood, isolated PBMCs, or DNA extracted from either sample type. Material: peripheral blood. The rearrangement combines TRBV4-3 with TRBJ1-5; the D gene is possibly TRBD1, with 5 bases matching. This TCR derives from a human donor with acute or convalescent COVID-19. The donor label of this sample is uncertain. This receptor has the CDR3 CASSQDVLGVQPQHF. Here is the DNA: TGCGCCAGCAGCCAAGATGTCCTAGGGGTTCAGCCCCAGCATTTT.